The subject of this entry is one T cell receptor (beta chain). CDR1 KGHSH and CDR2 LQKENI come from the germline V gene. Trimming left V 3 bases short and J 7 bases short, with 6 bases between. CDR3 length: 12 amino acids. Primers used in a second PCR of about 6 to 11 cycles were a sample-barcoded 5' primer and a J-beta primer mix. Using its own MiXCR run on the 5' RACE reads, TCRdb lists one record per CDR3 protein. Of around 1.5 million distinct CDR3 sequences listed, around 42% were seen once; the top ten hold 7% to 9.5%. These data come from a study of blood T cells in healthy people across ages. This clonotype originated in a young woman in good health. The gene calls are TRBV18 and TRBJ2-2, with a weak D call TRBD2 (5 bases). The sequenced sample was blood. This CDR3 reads CASSPGVGELFF. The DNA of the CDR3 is TGTGCCAGCTCACCCGGGGTCGGGGAGCTGTTTTTT.